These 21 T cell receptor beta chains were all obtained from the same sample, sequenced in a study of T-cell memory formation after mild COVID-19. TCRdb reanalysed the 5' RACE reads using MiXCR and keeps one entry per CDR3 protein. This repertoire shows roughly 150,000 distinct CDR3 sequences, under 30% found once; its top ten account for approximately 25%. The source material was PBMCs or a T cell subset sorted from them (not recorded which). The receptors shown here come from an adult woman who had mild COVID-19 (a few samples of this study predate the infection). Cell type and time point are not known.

The chain's CDR3 is CASSRDPGQDQETQYF. DNA of the CDR3: TGTGCCAGCAGTCGAGACCCCGGACAGGACCAAGAGACCCAGTACTTC. The rearrangement links TRBV7-8 to TRBJ2-5, with TRBD1 identical over 7 bases. V gave up 6 bases and J gave up 0 bases; unmatched junction bases: 10. Germline V gene lookup returns CDR1 SGHVS and CDR2 FQNEAQ. This CDR3 has 16 residues.

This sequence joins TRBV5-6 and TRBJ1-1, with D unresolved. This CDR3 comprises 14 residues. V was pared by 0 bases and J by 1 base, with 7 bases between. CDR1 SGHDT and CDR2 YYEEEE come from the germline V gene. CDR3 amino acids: CASSLVGSNTEAFF. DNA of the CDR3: TGTGCCAGCAGCTTGGTCGGGTCGAACACTGAAGCTTTCTTT.

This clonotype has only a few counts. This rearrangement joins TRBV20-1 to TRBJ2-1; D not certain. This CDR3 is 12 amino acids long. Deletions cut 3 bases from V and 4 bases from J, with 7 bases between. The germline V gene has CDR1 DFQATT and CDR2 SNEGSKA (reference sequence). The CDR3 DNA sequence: TGCAGTGCTAGGGATTCATACAATGAGCAGTTCTTC. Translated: CSARDSYNEQFF.

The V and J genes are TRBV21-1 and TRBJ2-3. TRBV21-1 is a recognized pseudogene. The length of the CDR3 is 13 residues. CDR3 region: CASSNEGTDTQYF. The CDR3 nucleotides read TGTGCCAGCAGCAACGAAGGGACAGATACGCAGTATTTT.

The CDR3 nucleotides read TGTGCCACCAGTGATCCTGAACGGGCTTTCTTT. Its protein is CATSDPERAFF. V is TRBV24-1 and J is TRBJ1-1; D is unclear. There are 11 residues in the CDR3. Germline V gene lookup returns CDR1 KGHDR and CDR2 SFDVKD. Deletions cut 3 bases from V and 11 bases from J, with 9 bases between.

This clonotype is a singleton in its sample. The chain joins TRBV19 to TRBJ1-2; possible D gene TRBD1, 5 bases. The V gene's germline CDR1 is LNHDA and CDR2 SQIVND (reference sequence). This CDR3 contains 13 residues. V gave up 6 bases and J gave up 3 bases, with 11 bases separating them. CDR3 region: CASRGTSDYGYTF. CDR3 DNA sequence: TGTGCCAGTAGGGGGACCTCTGACTATGGCTACACCTTC.

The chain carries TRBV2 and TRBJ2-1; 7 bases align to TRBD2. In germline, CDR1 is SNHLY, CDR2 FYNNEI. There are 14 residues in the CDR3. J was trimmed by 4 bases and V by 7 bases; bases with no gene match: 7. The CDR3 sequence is CASTGGGGYNEQFF. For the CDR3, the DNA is TGTGCCAGCACTGGGGGGGGAGGATACAATGAGCAGTTCTTC.

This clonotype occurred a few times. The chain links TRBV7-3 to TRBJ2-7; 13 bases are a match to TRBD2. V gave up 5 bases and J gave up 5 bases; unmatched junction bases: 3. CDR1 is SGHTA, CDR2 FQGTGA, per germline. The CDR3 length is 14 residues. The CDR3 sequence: CASSPGLAGDEQYF. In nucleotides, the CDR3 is TGTGCCAGCAGCCCCGGACTAGCGGGGGACGAGCAGTACTTC.

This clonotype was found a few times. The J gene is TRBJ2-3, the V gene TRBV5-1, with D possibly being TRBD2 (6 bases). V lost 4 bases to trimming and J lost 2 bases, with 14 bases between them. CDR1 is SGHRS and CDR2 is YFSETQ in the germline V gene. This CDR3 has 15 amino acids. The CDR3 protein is CASSRWDSPTDTQYF. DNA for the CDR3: TGCGCCAGCAGCCGCTGGGACTCCCCCACAGATACGCAGTATTTT.

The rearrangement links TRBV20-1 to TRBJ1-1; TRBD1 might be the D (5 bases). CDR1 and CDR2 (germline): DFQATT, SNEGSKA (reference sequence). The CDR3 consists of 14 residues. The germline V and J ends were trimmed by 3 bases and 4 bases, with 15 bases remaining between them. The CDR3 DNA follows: TGCAGTGCTAGGGGGGTCGGTCGAGGCACTGAAGCTTTCTTT. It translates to CSARGVGRGTEAFF.

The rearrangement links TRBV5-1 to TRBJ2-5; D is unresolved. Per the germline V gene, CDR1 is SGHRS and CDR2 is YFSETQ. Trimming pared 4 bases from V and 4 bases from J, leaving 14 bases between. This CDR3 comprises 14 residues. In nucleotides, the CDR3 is TGCGCCAGCAGCCCTTCCGAAGGGATAGAGACCCAGTACTTC. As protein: CASSPSEGIETQYF.

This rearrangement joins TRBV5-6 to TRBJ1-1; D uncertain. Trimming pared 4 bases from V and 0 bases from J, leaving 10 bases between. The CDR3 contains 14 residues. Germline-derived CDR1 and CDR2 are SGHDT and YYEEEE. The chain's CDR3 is CASSPDVMNTEAFF. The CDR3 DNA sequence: TGTGCCAGCAGCCCGGACGTGATGAACACTGAAGCTTTCTTT.

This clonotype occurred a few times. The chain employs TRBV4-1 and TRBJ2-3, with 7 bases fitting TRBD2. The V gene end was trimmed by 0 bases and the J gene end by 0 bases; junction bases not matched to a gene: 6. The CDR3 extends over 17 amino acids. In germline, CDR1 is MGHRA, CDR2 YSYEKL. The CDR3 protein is CASSQDSSGASTDTQYF. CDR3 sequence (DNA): TGCGCCAGCAGCCAAGATTCGAGCGGGGCGAGCACAGATACGCAGTATTTT.

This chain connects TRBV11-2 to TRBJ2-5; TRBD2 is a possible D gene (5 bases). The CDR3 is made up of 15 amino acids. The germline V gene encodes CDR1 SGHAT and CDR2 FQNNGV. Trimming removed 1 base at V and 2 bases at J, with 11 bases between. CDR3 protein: CASSLGLRAQETQYF. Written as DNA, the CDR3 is TGTGCCAGCAGCTTAGGATTGAGGGCTCAAGAGACCCAGTACTTC.

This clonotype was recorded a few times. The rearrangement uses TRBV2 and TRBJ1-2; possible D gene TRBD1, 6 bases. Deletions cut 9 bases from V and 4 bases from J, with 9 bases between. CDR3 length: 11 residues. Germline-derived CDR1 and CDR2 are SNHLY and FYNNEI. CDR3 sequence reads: CASTGIYGYTF. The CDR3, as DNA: TGTGCCAGTACAGGGATCTATGGCTACACCTTC.

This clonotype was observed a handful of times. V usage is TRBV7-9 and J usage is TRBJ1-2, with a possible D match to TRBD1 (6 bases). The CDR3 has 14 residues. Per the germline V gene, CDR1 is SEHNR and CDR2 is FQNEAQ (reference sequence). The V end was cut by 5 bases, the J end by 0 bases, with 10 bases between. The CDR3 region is CASSHGTTNYGYTF. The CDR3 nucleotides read TGTGCCAGCAGCCACGGGACAACTAACTATGGCTACACCTTC.

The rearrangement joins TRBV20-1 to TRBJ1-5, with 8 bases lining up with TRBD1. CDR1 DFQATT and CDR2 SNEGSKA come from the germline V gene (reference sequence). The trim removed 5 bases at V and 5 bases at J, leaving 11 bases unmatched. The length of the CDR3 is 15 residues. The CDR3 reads CSAPTPGQVYQPQHF. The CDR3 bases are TGCAGTGCTCCCACCCCGGGACAGGTTTATCAGCCCCAGCATTTT.

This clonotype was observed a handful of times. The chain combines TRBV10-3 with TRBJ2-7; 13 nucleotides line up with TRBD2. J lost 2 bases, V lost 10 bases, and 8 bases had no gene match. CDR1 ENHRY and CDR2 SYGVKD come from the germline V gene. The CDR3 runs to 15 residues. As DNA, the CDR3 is TGTGCCACCTCCGGGACTAGCGGGACCCCCTACGAGCAGTACTTC. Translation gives CATSGTSGTPYEQYF.

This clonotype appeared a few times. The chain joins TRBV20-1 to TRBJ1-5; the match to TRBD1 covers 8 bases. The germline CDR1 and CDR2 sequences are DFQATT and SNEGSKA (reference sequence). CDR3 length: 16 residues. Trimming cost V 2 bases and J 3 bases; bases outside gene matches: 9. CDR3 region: CSARTIGTGYNQPQHF. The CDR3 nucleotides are TGCAGTGCTAGAACCATAGGGACAGGATACAATCAGCCCCAGCATTTT.

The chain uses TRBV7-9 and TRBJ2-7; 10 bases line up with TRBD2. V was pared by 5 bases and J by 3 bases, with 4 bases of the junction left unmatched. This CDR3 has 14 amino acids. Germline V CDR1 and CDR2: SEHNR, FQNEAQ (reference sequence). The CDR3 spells CASSPRTSGYEQYF. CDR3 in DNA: TGTGCCAGCAGCCCCCGGACTAGCGGCTACGAGCAGTACTTC.

The CDR3 DNA reads TGTGCCAGCAGCTTAAGCTATGGCTACACCTTC. Its translation is CASSLSYGYTF. This rearrangement joins TRBV7-9 to TRBJ1-2, with D unresolved. Trimming removed 2 bases from V and 4 bases from J, with 2 bases in between. CDR1 is SEHNR and CDR2 is FQNEAQ in the germline V gene (reference sequence). The CDR3 is 11 residues long.